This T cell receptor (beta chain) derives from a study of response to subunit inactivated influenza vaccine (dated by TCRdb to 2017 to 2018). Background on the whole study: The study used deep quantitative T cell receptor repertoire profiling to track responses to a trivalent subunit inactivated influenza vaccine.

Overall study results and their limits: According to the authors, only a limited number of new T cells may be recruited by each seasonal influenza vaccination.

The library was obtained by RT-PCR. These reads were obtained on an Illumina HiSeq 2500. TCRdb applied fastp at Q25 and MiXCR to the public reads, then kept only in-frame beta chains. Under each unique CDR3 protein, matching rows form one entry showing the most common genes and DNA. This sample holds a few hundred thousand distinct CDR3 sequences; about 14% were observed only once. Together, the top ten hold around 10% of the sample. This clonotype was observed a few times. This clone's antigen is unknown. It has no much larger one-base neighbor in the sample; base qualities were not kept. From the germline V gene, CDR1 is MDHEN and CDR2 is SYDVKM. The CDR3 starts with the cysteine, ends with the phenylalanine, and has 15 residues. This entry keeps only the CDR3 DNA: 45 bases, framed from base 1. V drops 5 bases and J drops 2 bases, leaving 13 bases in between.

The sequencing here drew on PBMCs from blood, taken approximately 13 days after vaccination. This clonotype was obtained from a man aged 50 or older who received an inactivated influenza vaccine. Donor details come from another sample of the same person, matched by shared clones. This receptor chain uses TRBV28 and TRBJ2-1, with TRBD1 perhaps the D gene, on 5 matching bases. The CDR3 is CASSLRRQTYNEQFF. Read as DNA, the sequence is TGTGCCAGCAGTCTTCGGAGACAGACCTACAATGAGCAGTTCTTC.